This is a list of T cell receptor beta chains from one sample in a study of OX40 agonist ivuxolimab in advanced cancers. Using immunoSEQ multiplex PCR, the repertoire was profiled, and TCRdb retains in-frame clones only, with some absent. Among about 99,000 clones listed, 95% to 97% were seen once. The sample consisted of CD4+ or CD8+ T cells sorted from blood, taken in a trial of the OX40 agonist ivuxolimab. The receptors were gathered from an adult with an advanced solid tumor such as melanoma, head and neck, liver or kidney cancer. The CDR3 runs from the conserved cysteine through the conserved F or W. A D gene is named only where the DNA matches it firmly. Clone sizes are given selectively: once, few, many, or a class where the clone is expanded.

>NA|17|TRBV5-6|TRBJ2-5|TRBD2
TGTGCCAGCAGCGACCTAGCGGGGGCGCCGGGGCAAGAGACCCAGTACTTC
CASSDLAGAPGQETQYF
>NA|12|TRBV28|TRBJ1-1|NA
TGTGCCAGCACTCGGGGGAACACTGAAGCTTTCTTT
CASTRGNTEAFF
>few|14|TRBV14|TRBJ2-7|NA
TGTGCCAGCAGCCAAGAACAGGATTACTACGAGCAGTACTTC
CASSQEQDYYEQYF
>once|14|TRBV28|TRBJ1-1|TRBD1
TGTGCCAGCAGTTTTGACAGGGAGAACACTGAAGCTTTCTTT
CASSFDRENTEAFF
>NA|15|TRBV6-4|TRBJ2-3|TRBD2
TGTGCCAGCAGCCCCAAAGCGGGGGCCGGTGATACGCAGTATTTT
CASSPKAGAGDTQYF
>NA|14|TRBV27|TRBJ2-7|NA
TGTGCCAGCAGTAAATCTTCCCCTACCTACGAGCAGTACTTC
CASSKSSPTYEQYF
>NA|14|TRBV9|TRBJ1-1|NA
TGTGCCAGCAGCGTAGCTGCGTCGAACACTGAAGCTTTCTTT
CASSVAASNTEAFF
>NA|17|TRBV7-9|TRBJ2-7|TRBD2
TGTGCCAGCAGCTCTCTTACGGCATCGGGGGGAGGCTACGAGCAGTACTTC
CASSSLTASGGGYEQYF
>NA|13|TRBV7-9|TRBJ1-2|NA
TGTGCCAGCAGCTTAGCTGGGGCGGAAGGCTACACCTTC
CASSLAGAEGYTF
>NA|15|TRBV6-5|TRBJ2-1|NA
TGTGCCAGCAGTTACTCCGGACTAAATTACAATGAGCAGTTCTTC
CASSYSGLNYNEQFF
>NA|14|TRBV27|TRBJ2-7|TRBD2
TGTGCCAGCAGGCCGAGGGAGGGAGGCTTCGAGCAGTACTTC
CASRPREGGFEQYF